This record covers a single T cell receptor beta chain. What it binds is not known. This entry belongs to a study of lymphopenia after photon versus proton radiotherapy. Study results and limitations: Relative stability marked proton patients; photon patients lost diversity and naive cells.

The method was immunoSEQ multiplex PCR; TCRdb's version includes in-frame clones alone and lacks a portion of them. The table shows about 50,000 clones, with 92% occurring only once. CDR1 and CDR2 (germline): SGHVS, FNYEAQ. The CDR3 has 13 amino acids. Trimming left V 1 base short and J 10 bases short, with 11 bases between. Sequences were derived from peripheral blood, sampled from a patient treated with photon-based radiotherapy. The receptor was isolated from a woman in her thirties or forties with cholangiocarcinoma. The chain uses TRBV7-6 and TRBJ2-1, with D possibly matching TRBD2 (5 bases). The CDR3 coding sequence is TGTGCCAGCAGCTTAGAGGCGGGCCGGGAGCAGTTCTTC. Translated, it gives CASSLEAGREQFF.